This is a list of T cell receptor beta chains from one sample in a study of T cells after yellow fever vaccination. One entry per CDR3 protein results from TCRdb running MiXCR on the 5' RACE reads. The table lists roughly 350,000 distinct CDR3 sequences, 4.1% of them singletons, with around 25% in the top ten. The sample in question was PBMCs, obtained 5 days after the yellow fever booster vaccination. Source of these receptors: a young man who received the YFV17D yellow fever vaccine. Each CDR3 is given with its conserved first and last residue. D genes are given only for firm matches. Where a row states a size, it is once, few, many or the class of an expanded clone; other rows omit it.

v_call,j_call,clone_size,d_call,cdr3_aa,cdr3_nt
TRBV27,TRBJ2-1,many,TRBD2,CASSPRTSGGASNEQFF,TGTGCCAGCAGTCCACGGACTAGCGGGGGGGCGAGCAATGAGCAGTTCTTC
TRBV29-1,TRBJ2-3,few,TRBD2,CSTALGAGVGDTQYF,TGCAGCACCGCTCTGGGAGCGGGGGTGGGGGATACGCAGTATTTT
TRBV12-3/TRBV12-4,TRBJ1-5,-,-,CASGFWADTLYSNQPQHF,TGTGCCAGCGGTTTCTGGGCTGATACCCTTTATAGCAATCAGCCCCAGCATTTT
TRBV30,TRBJ2-1,many,TRBD1,CAWSVDRGAGNEQFF,TGTGCCTGGAGTGTCGACAGGGGCGCGGGAAATGAGCAGTTCTTC
TRBV9,TRBJ2-1,-,-,CASSAGPTLLF,TGTGCCAGCAGCGCGGGACCGACCCTCCTCTTC
TRBV18,TRBJ2-7,few,-,CASSPPQREQYF,TGTGCCAGCTCACCACCCCAGCGCGAGCAGTACTTC
TRBV5-6,TRBJ2-3,-,-,CASSHVHVTQYF,TGTGCCAGCAGCCACGTACACGTTACGCAGTATTTT
TRBV29-1,TRBJ2-3,many,-,CSVVGGGPPSTDTQYF,TGCAGCGTTGTAGGGGGGGGTCCACCTAGCACAGATACGCAGTATTTT
TRBV9,TRBJ1-2,-,TRBD1,CASSPRTGRLSDGYTF,TGTGCCAGCAGCCCGCGGACAGGGCGACTCTCTGATGGCTACACCTTC
TRBV4-3,TRBJ2-3,-,-,CASSQDSRADTQYF,TGCGCCAGCAGCCAAGATTCCAGGGCAGATACGCAGTATTTT
TRBV6-2/TRBV6-3,TRBJ2-1,-,TRBD2,CASSFPGLAGASYNEQFF,TGTGCCAGCAGTTTCCCGGGACTAGCGGGGGCATCCTACAATGAGCAGTTCTTC
TRBV11-2,TRBJ2-3,many,-,CASSLGADTDTQYF,TGTGCCAGCAGCTTAGGCGCCGACACAGATACGCAGTATTTT
TRBV15,TRBJ2-4,-,TRBD2,CATSRVGGTSVLNIQYF,TGTGCCACCAGCAGAGTAGGTGGGACTAGCGTTCTAAACATTCAGTACTTC
TRBV18,TRBJ1-4,many,TRBD1,CASSLDRGVEKLFF,TGTGCCAGCTCCCTTGACAGGGGGGTTGAAAAACTGTTTTTT
TRBV7-2,TRBJ2-3,few,TRBD2,CASSLSGGALDTQYF,TGTGCCAGCAGCCTTAGCGGGGGGGCTTTGGATACGCAGTATTTT
TRBV25-1,TRBJ2-3,few,-,CASSDPQAYPTDTQYF,TGTGCCAGCAGTGATCCCCAGGCCTATCCCACAGATACGCAGTATTTT
TRBV4-2,TRBJ2-1,many,-,CASSPSQERYNEQFF,TGTGCCAGCAGCCCTAGTCAGGAGCGGTACAATGAGCAGTTCTTC
TRBV6-2/TRBV6-3,TRBJ2-1,few,-,CASSSGLLSSYNEQFF,TGTGCCAGCAGTTCAGGACTCCTCAGCTCCTACAATGAGCAGTTCTTC
TRBV14,TRBJ2-1,-,TRBD2,CASSRETSGVYNEQFF,TGTGCCAGCAGCCGGGAGACTAGCGGGGTTTACAATGAGCAGTTCTTC
TRBV4-1,TRBJ2-4,few,-,CASSQGIGGAKNIQYF,TGCGCCAGCAGCCAGGGGATTGGGGGGGCCAAAAACATTCAGTACTTC
TRBV7-9,TRBJ2-1,few,TRBD1,CASSPRTGGIYNEQFF,TGTGCCAGCAGCCCCCGGACAGGGGGCATCTACAATGAGCAGTTCTTC
TRBV5-1,TRBJ1-4,-,-,CASSLVGQTTNEKLFF,TGCGCCAGCAGCTTAGTTGGACAGACAACTAATGAAAAACTGTTTTTT
TRBV5-5,TRBJ2-1,many,TRBD2,CASSLAQLAGANEQFF,TGTGCCAGCAGCTTGGCCCAACTAGCGGGGGCCAATGAGCAGTTCTTC
TRBV7-2,TRBJ2-3,few,TRBD2,CASSPGLAGGFTDTQYF,TGTGCCAGCAGCCCGGGACTAGCGGGGGGTTTCACAGATACGCAGTATTTT
TRBV7-2,TRBJ1-5,few,-,CASKGIGVDQPQHF,TGTGCCAGCAAAGGGATCGGGGTGGATCAGCCCCAGCATTTT
TRBV27,TRBJ2-7,many,TRBD2,CASSRSRLAAVQYF,TGTGCCAGCAGCCGAAGTAGACTAGCGGCGGTGCAGTACTTC
TRBV5-1,TRBJ1-1,few,TRBD1,CASSPGQREYTEAFF,TGCGCCAGCAGCCCGGGACAGAGGGAATACACTGAAGCTTTCTTT
TRBV20-1,TRBJ1-6,few,TRBD1,CSATARDRGNSPLHF,TGCAGTGCTACGGCGAGGGACAGGGGAAACTCACCCCTCCACTTT
TRBV5-1,TRBJ1-2,-,TRBD1,CASSLEARTGYGYTF,TGCGCCAGCAGCTTGGAGGCCCGGACAGGGTATGGCTACACCTTC
TRBV14,TRBJ2-7,few,-,CASSTDVQGEQF,TGTGCCAGCAGTACGGACGTACAGGGCGAGCAGTTC
TRBV20-1,TRBJ1-3,many,TRBD1,CSAGQASGNTIYF,TGCAGTGCAGGACAGGCATCTGGAAACACCATATATTTT
TRBV6-6,TRBJ2-1,-,TRBD2,CASTWRSGGNEQFF,TGTGCCAGCACCTGGCGGTCGGGGGGCAATGAGCAGTTCTTC
TRBV20-1,TRBJ1-5,-,TRBD1,CSARTLGQGIQPQHF,TGCAGTGCTCGCACCTTGGGACAGGGGATTCAGCCCCAGCATTTT
TRBV20-1,TRBJ2-3,many,TRBD2,CSAGRTSGGDTQYF,TGCAGTGCTGGACGGACTAGCGGGGGAGATACGCAGTATTTT
TRBV6-5,TRBJ2-1,few,-,CASTSTGFRSEQFF,TGTGCCAGCACCTCAACGGGTTTTCGCAGTGAGCAGTTCTTC
TRBV12-3/TRBV12-4,TRBJ2-1,few,-,CASSGTSSYNEQFF,TGTGCCAGCAGCGGGACCAGCTCCTACAATGAGCAGTTCTTC